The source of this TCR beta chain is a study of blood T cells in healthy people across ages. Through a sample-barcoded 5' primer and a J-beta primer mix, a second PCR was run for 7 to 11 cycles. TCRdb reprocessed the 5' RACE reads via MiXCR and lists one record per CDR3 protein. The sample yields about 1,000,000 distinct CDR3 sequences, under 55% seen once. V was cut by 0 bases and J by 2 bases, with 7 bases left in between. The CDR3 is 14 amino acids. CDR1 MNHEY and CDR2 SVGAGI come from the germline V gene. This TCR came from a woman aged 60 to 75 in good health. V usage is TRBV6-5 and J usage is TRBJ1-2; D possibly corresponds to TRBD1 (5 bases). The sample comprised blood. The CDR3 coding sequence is TGTGCCAGCAGTTACTCGACAGCAAACTATGGCTACACCTTC. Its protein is CASSYSTANYGYTF.